Below, one TCR beta chain is given with its context. The antigen is undetermined. These data are taken from a study of PD-1 blockade in classical Hodgkin lymphoma. Findings and limits, study-wide: In newly diagnosed patients, baseline TCR diversity was reportedly below that of healthy donors. Baseline diversity resembling that of newly diagnosed patients was seen in complete responders.

Time point noted: cycle 4 day 1 (C4D1), after five to seven weeks of nivolumab. Relapse after autologous stem cell transplantation occurred in every patient, and brentuximab vedotin exposure varied. Purification of CD4+ T cells from thawed PBMCs was achieved by magnetic negative selection. This CDR3 comprises 13 residues. Germline values: CDR1 SGHRS, CDR2 YFSETQ. The V and J ends lost 4 bases and 13 bases respectively, with 18 bases between them. The repertoire was sequenced with immunoSEQ multiplex PCR; TCRdb's copy has only in-frame clones and lacks some. The sample carries 15,000 to 20,000 clones, roughly 80% recorded once.

The source was CD4+ T cells from blood, collected before the fourth cycle of nivolumab. V gene TRBV5-1 combines with J gene TRBJ2-4; D is unresolved. The receptor was derived from a human donor with classical Hodgkin lymphoma. Here the CDR3 DNA reads TGCGCCAGCAGCCCCCGAGGAGCGCCTCCCCAGTACTTC. This gives the protein CASSPRGAPPQYF.